Listed here are 19 T cell receptor beta chains from one sample, sequenced in a study of blood T cell repertoires in COVID-19. Using immunoSEQ multiplex PCR, the repertoire was profiled, and TCRdb retains in-frame clones only, with some absent. The repertoire has approximately 290,000 clones, nearly 90% of them found once; the top ten carry 3.5% to 5%. Sequenced: PBMCs or T cells enriched from blood (not recorded which). These receptors originate from a woman aged 18-30 years with acute COVID-19.

This chain uses TRBV28 with TRBJ2-1; a possible D gene is TRBD2 (6 bases). The V gene's germline CDR1 is MDHEN and CDR2 SYDVKM. The CDR3 is 14 residues long. Trimming took 2 bases from V and 5 from J, leaving 10 bases between them. The CDR3 protein is CASSLAGSHNEQFF. The CDR3 nucleotides are TGTGCCAGCAGTTTAGCGGGAAGCCACAATGAGCAGTTCTTC. Full variable domain (rest looked up from reference TRBV28 and TRBJ2-1): DVKVTQSSRYLVKRTGEKVFLECVQDMDHENMFWYRQDPGLGLRLIYFSYDVKMKEKGDIPEGYSVSREKKERFSLILESASTNQTSMYLCASSLAGSHNEQFFGPGTRLTVL.

This chain joins TRBV25-1 and TRBJ2-3, with TRBD2 matching over 7 bases. Germline CDR1 reads MGHDK; CDR2 reads SYGVNS. After removal of 5 bases from V and 1 base from J, the junction contained 9 bases not matched to a gene. The CDR3 is made up of 16 amino acids. CDR3 in DNA: TGTGCCAGCAGTTTGCTGCTAGCGGCGGGCACAGATACGCAGTATTTT. It encodes CASSLLLAAGTDTQYF.

As DNA, the CDR3 is TGTGCCAGCAGTTTGGCAGGCAGGGGGCGATTTGGCTACACCTTC. It yields the protein CASSLAGRGRFGYTF. The chain combines TRBV28 with TRBJ1-2; TRBD1 aligns across 8 bases. Germline V gene data show CDR1 as MDHEN and CDR2 as SYDVKM. The CDR3 runs 15 residues. Trimming at V came to 3 bases and at J to 7 bases, leaving 10 bases not matched to a gene.

The CDR3 spells CASSLSEGGLREKLFF. Written as DNA, the CDR3 is TGCGCCAGCAGCCTGTCCGAAGGAGGGCTACGGGAAAAACTGTTTTTT. This chain links TRBV5-1 with TRBJ1-4; D is ambiguous. V dropped 4 bases and J dropped 8 bases, with 21 bases sitting between them. The CDR3 has 16 amino acids. Germline values: CDR1 SGHRS, CDR2 YFSETQ.

The CDR3 coding sequence is TGTGCCAGCAGGTACAGGGTTGGACAGCCCCAGCATTTT. Protein: CASRYRVGQPQHF. The J gene is TRBJ1-5, the V gene TRBV28, with D possibly TRBD1 on 6 matching bases. Germline values: CDR1 MDHEN, CDR2 SYDVKM. This CDR3 has 13 amino acids. The V gene lost 6 bases and the J gene lost 7 bases, with 13 bases spanning the gap.

The chain employs TRBV11-3 and TRBJ2-1; D is perhaps TRBD2 (6 bases). The CDR3 extends over 19 amino acids. The germline V and J ends were trimmed by 0 bases and 6 bases, with 24 bases remaining between them. From germline, CDR1 is SGHNT and CDR2 YENEEA. CDR3 sequence (DNA): TGTGCCAGCAGCTTAGATGCGGGCGGGACCTTATTATTAGGCAATGAGCAGTTCTTC. It encodes CASSLDAGGTLLLGNEQFF.

The chain carries TRBV6-5 and TRBJ1-5; TRBD1 aligns across 8 bases. This CDR3 contains 14 residues. Germline lookup yields CDR1 MNHEY and CDR2 SVGAGI. The J segment lost 4 bases and the V segment lost 11 bases, leaving 10 bases of the junction unmatched. As DNA, the CDR3 is TGTGCCTTTAGGGGGACAGGAGAGAATCAGCCCCAGCATTTT. It encodes CAFRGTGENQPQHF.

The chain links TRBV19 to TRBJ2-7; a possible D gene is TRBD2 (7 bases). V lost 6 bases and J lost 5, with 14 bases in between. Per germline, CDR1 LNHDA and CDR2 SQIVND (reference sequence). CDR3 length equals 13 residues. CDR3 DNA sequence: TGTGCCAGTAGGGGCGGGGGCACGAACGAGCAGTACTTC. Protein: CASRGGGTNEQYF.

V and J are TRBV27 and TRBJ1-1, with TRBD1 as a possible D gene (5 bases). Germline V gene data show CDR1 as MNHEY and CDR2 as SMNVEV (reference sequence). The CDR3 covers 14 residues. Trimming removed 4 bases from V and 1 base from J, with 10 bases in between. Written as DNA, the CDR3 is TGTGCCAGCAGTTCCATTACAGGGAACACTGAAGCTTTCTTT. Translation gives CASSSITGNTEAFF.

The chain couples TRBV28 to TRBJ1-6; D not certain. Germline V gene sequence: CDR1 MDHEN, CDR2 SYDVKM. V was clipped by 9 bases and J by 7 bases, with 13 bases between them. The CDR3 is 13 residues long. The CDR3 reads CASTVGWNSPLHF. Written as DNA, the CDR3 is TGTGCCAGTACAGTTGGATGGAATTCACCCCTCCACTTT.

The gene calls are TRBV28 and TRBJ1-1; D is unresolved. CDR3 length: 16 residues. Germline CDR1 is MDHEN and CDR2 is SYDVKM. Trimming removed 1 base at V and 1 base at J, with 13 bases between. Here the CDR3 DNA reads TGTGCCAGCAGTTTATCGGGGTCGGGAGAGAACACTGAAGCTTTCTTT. It translates to CASSLSGSGENTEAFF. The variable domain in full, with the rest retrieved from reference TRBV28 and TRBJ1-1, is DVKVTQSSRYLVKRTGEKVFLECVQDMDHENMFWYRQDPGLGLRLIYFSYDVKMKEKGDIPEGYSVSREKKERFSLILESASTNQTSMYLCASSLSGSGENTEAFFGQGTRLTVV.

The chain recombines TRBV2 with TRBJ1-5, with D perhaps TRBD1 (6 bases). Germline values: CDR1 SNHLY, CDR2 FYNNEI. The V gene lost 6 bases and the J gene lost 7 bases, with 10 bases spanning the gap. This CDR3 region has 12 residues. Here the CDR3 reads CASRDGGQPQHF. DNA of the CDR3: TGTGCCAGCAGGGATGGGGGCCAGCCCCAGCATTTT.

The genes are TRBV6-5 and TRBJ2-7, with 9 bases aligning to TRBD1. J was trimmed by 3 bases and V by 6 bases; bases with no gene match: 6. Germline CDR1 is MNHEY and CDR2 is SVGAGI. CDR3 length: 14 residues. The CDR3 spells CASRGTGSVYEQYF. CDR3 DNA: TGTGCCAGCAGGGGGACAGGGTCTGTCTACGAGCAGTACTTC.

CDR3 bases: TGTGCCAGCAGCCAAAACGGAGGATCTATCACAGATACGCAGTATTTT. Translating it yields CASSQNGGSITDTQYF. The chain uses TRBV7-3 and TRBJ2-3, with D maybe TRBD2 (5 bases). This CDR3 is 16 amino acids long. Germline CDR1 SGHTA, CDR2 FQGTGA. Deletions cut 5 bases from V and 2 bases from J, with 17 bases between.

The rearrangement uses TRBV28 and TRBJ1-1, with D possibly matching TRBD1 (6 bases). V lost 2 bases and J lost 6, with 16 bases in between. Germline CDR1 is MDHEN and CDR2 is SYDVKM. The CDR3 consists of 15 residues. The DNA for the CDR3 is TGTGCCAGCAGTTTAGGCACTGCTGGACAGCCTGAAGCTTTCTTT. It encodes CASSLGTAGQPEAFF.

V and J are TRBV28 and TRBJ1-2, with no clear D. Trimming removed 5 bases at V and 5 bases at J, with 12 bases between. CDR3 length: 13 amino acids. Germline V CDR1 and CDR2: MDHEN, SYDVKM. CDR3 sequence: CASSQPQAYGYTF. Here the CDR3 DNA reads TGTGCCAGCAGTCAGCCTCAGGCATATGGCTACACCTTC.

This clone was counted once. The chain combines TRBV7-9 with TRBJ1-2; D is possibly TRBD1 (6 bases). V was shortened by 5 bases and J by 7 bases, with 17 bases between the two germline ends. The CDR3 covers 14 residues. CDR1 SEHNR and CDR2 FQNEAQ come from the germline V gene (reference sequence). The DNA for the CDR3 is TGTGCCAGCAGCATACAGGGATCTTTCTCTGGCTACACCTTC. As protein: CASSIQGSFSGYTF.

V gene TRBV5-6 combines with J gene TRBJ2-5; the D is unclear. With 0 bases removed from V and 3 bases from J, the gap between germline ends came to 9 bases. Germline loops: CDR1 SGHDT, CDR2 YYEEEE. There are 14 residues in the CDR3. In nucleotides, the CDR3 is TGTGCCAGCAGCTTGGGGAGTACCAAAGAGACCCAGTACTTC. Encoded protein: CASSLGSTKETQYF. The whole variable domain, remainder taken from reference TRBV5-6 and TRBJ2-5, is DAGVTQSPTHLIKTRGQQVTLRCSPKSGHDTVSWYQQALGQGPQFIFQYYEEEERQRGNFPDRFSGHQFPNYSSELNVNALLLGDSALYLCASSLGSTKETQYFGPGTRLLVL.

This chain uses TRBV6-5 with TRBJ2-7; 7 bases are a match to TRBD1. The V and J ends lost 6 bases and 7 bases, in that order; junction bases with no gene match: 3. Germline CDR1 MNHEY, CDR2 SVGAGI. CDR3 length equals 11 residues. The CDR3 region has the DNA TGTGCCAGCAGGGGACAGATAGAGCAGTACTTC. Protein sequence: CASRGQIEQYF.